These 14 T cell receptor beta chains originate from one sample sequenced in a study of cytomegalovirus exposure and HLA in healthy donors. This table comes from immunoSEQ multiplex PCR, and its TCRdb copy is limited to in-frame clones, with some not included. The data hold 120,000 or so clones, with almost 90% observed a single time. Sequenced material: PBMCs. These TCRs come from a man aged 25-45 years in good health and CMV-seronegative.

The V gene is TRBV4-1, the J gene TRBJ2-7; 8 bases are shared with TRBD1. CDR3 length equals 14 residues. CDR1 MGHRA and CDR2 YSYEKL come from the germline V gene. V lost 2 bases and J lost 3; bases outside the gene matches: 3. The CDR3 DNA is TGCGCCAGCAGCCAACAAACAGGGGGCTACGAGCAGTACTTC. Amino acid sequence: CASSQQTGGYEQYF.

The chain recombines TRBV11-2 with TRBJ1-5; D is uncertain. The V gene's germline CDR1 is SGHAT and CDR2 FQNNGV. CDR3 length equals 13 residues. V shed 1 base and J shed 6 bases, with 7 bases lying between them. The CDR3 here is CASSLGVSQPQHF. CDR3 coding DNA: TGTGCCAGCAGCTTAGGAGTATCTCAGCCCCAGCATTTT.

The chain links TRBV19 to TRBJ2-2, with D possibly being TRBD1 (6 bases). The ends were cut back, 4 bases at V and 6 bases at J, with 12 bases in the middle. There are 14 residues in the CDR3. The germline CDR1 and CDR2 sequences are LNHDA and SQIVND (reference sequence). In DNA, the CDR3 is TGTGCCAGTAGTAATGAATGGGGGCCCGGGGAGCTGTTTTTT. This codes for CASSNEWGPGELFF.

The chain's CDR3 is CASSIVDKVGEQFF. CDR3 DNA sequence: TGTGCCAGTAGTATAGTCGACAAAGTCGGTGAGCAGTTCTTC. The V gene is TRBV19, the J gene TRBJ2-1; no clear D gene. Per germline, CDR1 LNHDA and CDR2 SQIVND (reference sequence). V was shortened by 1 base and J by 9 bases, with 13 bases between the two germline ends. This CDR3 comprises 14 residues.

This clone was found a few times. The V gene is TRBV5-1, the J gene TRBJ2-5; TRBD1 might be the D (6 bases). The germline CDR1 and CDR2 sequences are SGHRS and YFSETQ. The CDR3 runs to 14 residues. Trimming shortened V by 3 bases and J by 1 base, and 10 bases separated the two germline ends. This CDR3 is CASSSYRVQETQYF. Written as DNA, the CDR3 is TGCGCCAGCAGCTCATACAGGGTCCAAGAGACCCAGTACTTC.

This chain joins TRBV7-2 and TRBJ2-5; weak D call: TRBD1 (6 bases). The germline V and J ends were trimmed by 4 bases and 5 bases, with 11 bases remaining between them. This CDR3 comprises 13 residues. Germline assignment: CDR1 SGHTA and CDR2 FQGNSA. CDR3: CASSSGVWETQYF. CDR3 DNA sequence: TGTGCCAGCAGCTCAGGGGTGTGGGAGACCCAGTACTTC.

The gene calls are TRBV7-3 and TRBJ2-3, with 9 bases matching TRBD2. Germline CDR1 reads SGHTA; CDR2 reads FQGTGA. Trimming cost V 1 base and J 3 bases; bases outside gene matches: 5. The CDR3 sequence is 16 residues long. The CDR3 sequence: CASSLSSGSGTDTQYF. As DNA, the CDR3 is TGTGCCAGCAGCTTAAGTAGCGGGAGTGGTACAGATACGCAGTATTTT.

The rearrangement links TRBV5-1 to TRBJ2-7, with 8 bases aligning to TRBD2. CDR3 length: 15 amino acids. The V and J ends lost 2 bases and 0 bases, in that order; junction bases with no gene match: 4. CDR1 is SGHRS and CDR2 is YFSETQ in the germline V gene. CDR3 region: CASSFSGISSYEQYF. The CDR3 DNA reads as TGCGCCAGCAGCTTTAGCGGGATTAGCTCCTACGAGCAGTACTTC.

This sequence joins TRBV28 and TRBJ2-1, with a tentative D call TRBD1 (6 bases). Trimming took 6 bases from V and 3 from J, leaving 12 bases between them. The CDR3 contains 14 residues. The germline CDR1 and CDR2 sequences are MDHEN and SYDVKM. CDR3 in amino acids: CASRTGPIYNEQFF. CDR3 bases: TGTGCCAGCAGGACAGGTCCCATCTACAATGAGCAGTTCTTC. The full variable domain, its missing parts supplied by reference TRBV28 and TRBJ2-1, is DVKVTQSSRYLVKRTGEKVFLECVQDMDHENMFWYRQDPGLGLRLIYFSYDVKMKEKGDIPEGYSVSREKKERFSLILESASTNQTSMYLCASRTGPIYNEQFFGPGTRLTVL.

The J gene is TRBJ2-7, the V gene TRBV5-1, with TRBD2 identical over 7 bases. The V gene end was trimmed by 3 bases and the J gene end by 0 bases; junction bases not matched to a gene: 6. Germline V gene sequence: CDR1 SGHRS, CDR2 YFSETQ. CDR3 length: 15 residues. The CDR3 DNA reads TGCGCCAGCAGCTCAGGACCGGGGGGCTCCTACGAGCAGTACTTC. It specifies CASSSGPGGSYEQYF.

In DNA, the CDR3 is TGTGCCTGGAAACGGACAGGAGAAGCTTTCTTT. Translated: CAWKRTGEAFF. The chain recombines TRBV30 with TRBJ1-1, with 7 bases identical to TRBD1. This CDR3 comprises 11 residues. Trimming at V came to 4 bases and at J to 8 bases, leaving 4 bases not matched to a gene. The V gene's germline CDR1 is GTSNPN and CDR2 SVGIG (reference sequence).

The CDR3 reads CASSPPDREEAFF. DNA of the CDR3: TGTGCCAGCAGCCCCCCCGACAGGGAGGAAGCTTTCTTT. This chain connects TRBV13 to TRBJ1-1, with TRBD1 matching 7 bases. Germline V gene lookup returns CDR1 PRHDT and CDR2 FYEKMQ (reference sequence). Unmatched junction bases numbered 8, after V lost 5 bases and J lost 8 bases. The CDR3 is made up of 13 amino acids.

The V and J genes are TRBV6-5 and TRBJ1-2; TRBD1 is a possible D gene (5 bases). The V gene lost 2 bases and the J gene lost 8 bases, with 15 bases spanning the gap. Looked up from germline, CDR1 is MNHEY and CDR2 is SVGAGI. This CDR3 is built from 14 residues. CDR3: CASSYLGQGVGYTF. CDR3 in DNA: TGTGCCAGCAGTTACCTGGGTCAGGGTGTAGGCTACACCTTC.

Worth noting for this clone: One junction end does not reproduce the germline sequence, and a read error may be involved. This chain uses TRBV29-1 with TRBJ1-2; D is uncertain. CDR3 length: 10 amino acids. Looked up from germline, CDR1 is SQVTM and CDR2 is ANQGSEA. The CDR3 spells CSVEAGGEAF. CDR3 bases: TGCAGCGTTGAGGCGGGCGGGGAGGCCTTC.